One sample yielded the 21 T cell receptor beta chains listed below, sequenced in a study of blood T cell repertoires in COVID-19. The table came from immunoSEQ multiplex PCR; TCRdb's copy has only in-frame clones and leaves some out. The table records roughly 350,000 clones, 70% to 90% of them present only once. Sequenced input: peripheral blood. The receptors derive from a woman under 40 with COVID-19, enrolled during active disease.

Worth noting for this clone: This may stem from a read error, because a much larger clone lies one nucleotide away. Other nucleotide sequences in the sample specify the same CDR3. The chain has TRBV2 and TRBJ1-5; no clear D. Per the germline V gene, CDR1 is SNHLY and CDR2 is FYNNEI. This CDR3 spans 13 amino acids. The germline V and J ends were trimmed by 1 base and 2 bases, with 3 bases remaining between them. The CDR3 bases are TGTGCCAGCAGTGAAGGAGGCAATCAGCCCCAGCATTTT. Its translation: CASSEGGNQPQHF.

The chain recombines TRBV7-2 with TRBJ2-7, with 8 bases fitting TRBD1. V was pared by 5 bases and J by 2 bases, with 5 bases of the junction left unmatched. The CDR3 consists of 14 residues. The germline V gene encodes CDR1 SGHTA and CDR2 FQGNSA. CDR3 DNA sequence: TGTGCCAGCAGCGCCCGGACAGGGACCTACGAGCAGTACTTC. Translated: CASSARTGTYEQYF.

The rearrangement joins TRBV6-5 to TRBJ1-1; 7 nucleotides align to TRBD1. V lost 7 bases to trimming and J lost 7 bases; unmatched junction nucleotides: 12. This CDR3 is built from 14 residues. Germline V gene lookup returns CDR1 MNHEY and CDR2 SVGAGI. CDR3 amino acids: CASTPPGGTDEAFF. As DNA, the CDR3 is TGTGCCAGCACTCCCCCGGGGGGGACAGATGAAGCTTTCTTT.

The chain links TRBV19 to TRBJ2-2; 9 nucleotides align to TRBD1. The germline V gene has CDR1 LNHDA and CDR2 SQIVND (reference sequence). J lost 4 bases, V lost 6 bases, and 3 bases had no gene match. CDR3 length equals 14 residues. CDR3 DNA: TGTGCCAGTAGGGTGACAGGGGGCACCGGGGAGCTGTTTTTT. It specifies CASRVTGGTGELFF.

CDR3 sequence reads: CASSRQDRSTDTQYF. The CDR3 region has the DNA TGCGCCAGCAGCCGTCAGGACAGAAGCACAGATACGCAGTATTTT. V is TRBV5-1 and J is TRBJ2-3; D perhaps matches TRBD1 (6 bases). Germline loops: CDR1 SGHRS, CDR2 YFSETQ. Trimming removed 4 bases at V and 0 bases at J, with 12 bases between. This CDR3 spans 15 amino acids.

The rearrangement uses TRBV19 and TRBJ1-5; a possible D gene is TRBD1 (5 bases). The CDR3 covers 15 residues. V lost 7 bases to trimming and J lost 0 bases, with 13 bases between them. The V gene's germline CDR1 is LNHDA and CDR2 SQIVND (reference sequence). The CDR3 sequence is CASKWGGYSNQPQHF. CDR3 sequence (DNA): TGTGCCAGTAAGTGGGGGGGTTATAGCAATCAGCCCCAGCATTTT.

The chain recombines TRBV2 with TRBJ1-5, with 7 bases fitting TRBD1. Per germline, CDR1 SNHLY and CDR2 FYNNEI. The CDR3 sequence is 12 residues long. V lost 6 bases and J lost 7; bases outside the gene matches: 3. CDR3 loop: CASRGDSQPQHF. CDR3 coding DNA: TGTGCCAGCAGGGGGGACAGCCAGCCCCAGCATTTT.

This clone was recorded once. The rearrangement uses TRBV7-3 and TRBJ2-1; 11 positions agree with TRBD2. Germline assignment: CDR1 SGHTA and CDR2 FQGTGA. After removal of 2 bases from V and 7 bases from J, the junction contained 4 bases not matched to a gene. The CDR3 is 15 amino acids. This chain's CDR3 is CASSLPTSGTNEQFF. In DNA, the CDR3 is TGTGCCAGCAGCTTACCGACTAGCGGGACTAATGAGCAGTTCTTC.

This chain uses TRBV7-2 with TRBJ1-2; D not resolved. The CDR3 consists of 13 residues. The V end lost 1 base, the J end lost 4 bases, and 7 bases lay between the germline ends. Germline V gives CDR1 SGHTA, CDR2 FQGNSA. The chain's CDR3 is CASSLGQIYGYTF. CDR3 bases: TGTGCCAGCAGCTTAGGGCAGATCTATGGCTACACCTTC.

The chain has TRBV5-1 and TRBJ2-7; 8 bases are shared with TRBD1. Germline CDR1 SGHRS, CDR2 YFSETQ. The CDR3 loop spans 17 amino acids. With V trimmed by 4 bases and J by 1 base, 13 bases remained unmatched. Here the CDR3 DNA reads TGCGCCAGCAGCACCTCCCCCGGGACAGGATCATCCTACGAGCAGTACTTC. Protein sequence: CASSTSPGTGSSYEQYF.

In the case of this clone: Other DNA sequences in the same sample also yield this CDR3. The V call is TRBV28, the J call TRBJ2-1, with 9 bases identical to TRBD1. Trimming at V came to 4 bases and at J to 4 bases, leaving 5 bases not matched to a gene. Germline V gives CDR1 MDHEN, CDR2 SYDVKM. The CDR3 spans 15 residues. The CDR3 protein is CASSSAGTGYNEQFF. The CDR3 nucleotides are TGTGCCAGCAGTTCGGCCGGGACAGGGTACAATGAGCAGTTCTTC.

The chain combines TRBV6-5 with TRBJ1-3, with 9 bases lining up with TRBD1. With V trimmed by 6 bases and J by 2 bases, 5 bases remained unmatched. The CDR3 contains 15 residues. CDR1 and CDR2 (germline): MNHEY, SVGAGI. The CDR3 coding sequence is TGTGCCAGCAGGGAGACAGGGGGAGCTGGAAACACCATATATTTT. Protein product: CASRETGGAGNTIYF.

This clone was seen only a few times. The rearrangement links TRBV11-2 to TRBJ2-3; no definite D call. The CDR3 length is 15 residues. CDR1 and CDR2 from the germline V gene are SGHAT and FQNNGV. Deletions cut 2 bases from V and 0 bases from J, with 9 bases between. The CDR3 here is CASSLSQTSTDTQYF. The CDR3 DNA sequence: TGTGCCAGCAGCTTAAGTCAGACTAGCACAGATACGCAGTATTTT.

CDR3 sequence: CASSRGQGSETQYF. The CDR3 nucleotides read TGTGCCAGCAGCCGAGGACAGGGGAGTGAGACCCAGTACTTC. The genes are TRBV3-1 (or the pseudogene TRBV3-2) and TRBJ2-5, with 9 nucleotides matching TRBD1. The CDR3 totals 14 residues. J was trimmed by 5 bases and V by 4 bases; bases with no gene match: 5. The germline V gene encodes CDR1 LGHDT and CDR2 YNNKEL (reference sequence).

This clone turned up a few times. The chain joins TRBV28 to TRBJ1-1; the match to TRBD1 covers 8 bases. The CDR3 consists of 17 residues. Germline V CDR1 and CDR2: MDHEN, SYDVKM. V gave up 3 bases and J gave up 1 base; unmatched junction bases: 10. DNA of the CDR3: TGTGCCAGCAGTTTCGGACAGGGATTACCTAGGAACACTGAAGCTTTCTTT. It codes for CASSFGQGLPRNTEAFF.

J is TRBJ1-4 and V is TRBV6-1, with TRBD1 as a possible D gene (6 bases). From germline, CDR1 is MNHNS and CDR2 SASEGT. This CDR3 has 15 amino acids. V was clipped by 0 bases and J by 7 bases, with 12 bases between them. The CDR3 loop is CASSEAGGRAEKLFF. CDR3 DNA: TGTGCCAGCAGTGAAGCGGGGGGGCGGGCTGAAAAACTGTTTTTT.

The chain is built from TRBV4-1 and TRBJ2-1, with D hard to call. Germline lookup yields CDR1 MGHRA and CDR2 YSYEKL. This CDR3 spans 16 amino acids. Trimming took off 0 bases at V and 0 bases at J, with 9 bases between the two ends. CDR3 sequence reads: CASSQEASRSYNEQFF. The CDR3 DNA is TGCGCCAGCAGCCAAGAAGCAAGTCGCTCCTACAATGAGCAGTTCTTC.

This chain joins TRBV7-6 and TRBJ2-1; tentatively, D is TRBD1 (6 bases). The germline V gene encodes CDR1 SGHVS and CDR2 FNYEAQ. CDR3 length: 15 amino acids. V lost 4 bases and J lost 3, with 13 bases in between. This CDR3 reads CASSSGADGYNEQFF. The CDR3 bases are TGTGCCAGCAGCTCAGGGGCCGACGGCTACAATGAGCAGTTCTTC.

The V gene is TRBV7-2, the J gene TRBJ2-7; TRBD2 agrees at 10 bases. Germline V gene lookup returns CDR1 SGHTA and CDR2 FQGNSA. The CDR3 has 16 amino acids. Trimming at V came to 1 base and at J to 2 bases, leaving 5 bases not matched to a gene. CDR3 loop: CASSLVPAGGPYEQYF. Written as DNA, the CDR3 is TGTGCCAGCAGCTTAGTTCCAGCGGGAGGGCCCTACGAGCAGTACTTC.

The chain has TRBV30 and TRBJ1-6; weak D call: TRBD1 (6 bases). CDR1 and CDR2 (germline): GTSNPN, SVGIG (reference sequence). This CDR3 spans 14 amino acids. V was trimmed by 1 base and J by 8 bases, leaving 12 bases between them. The CDR3 nucleotides are TGTGCCTGGAGTGAGTCAGGGGTTCATTCACCCCTCCACTTT. It yields the protein CAWSESGVHSPLHF.

This chain uses TRBV11-2 with TRBJ1-1; 11 positions agree with TRBD1. Trimming at V came to 1 base and at J to 10 bases, leaving 5 bases not matched to a gene. The CDR3 consists of 14 residues. In germline, CDR1 is SGHAT, CDR2 FQNNGV. The CDR3 nucleotides read TGTGCCAGCAGCTTAGGGGGACAGGGGGTGTTAGCTTTCTTT. Amino acid sequence: CASSLGGQGVLAFF.